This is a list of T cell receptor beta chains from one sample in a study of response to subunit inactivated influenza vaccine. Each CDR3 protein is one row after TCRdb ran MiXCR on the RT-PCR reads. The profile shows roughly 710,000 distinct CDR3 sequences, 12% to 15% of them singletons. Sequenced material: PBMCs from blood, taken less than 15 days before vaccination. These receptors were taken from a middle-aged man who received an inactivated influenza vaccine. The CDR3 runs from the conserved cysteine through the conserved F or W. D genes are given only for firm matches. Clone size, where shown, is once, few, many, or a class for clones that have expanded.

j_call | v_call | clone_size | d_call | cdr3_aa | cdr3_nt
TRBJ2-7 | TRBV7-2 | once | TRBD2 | CASSSTTGLAGAQYF | TGTGCCAGCAGTTCTACAACGGGACTAGCGGGAGCGCAGTACTTC
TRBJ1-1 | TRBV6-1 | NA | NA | CASSEHVNTEAFF | TGTGCCAGCAGTGAACATGTGAACACTGAAGCTTTCTTT
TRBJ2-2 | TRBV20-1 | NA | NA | CSARDLERMNTGELFF | TGCAGTGCTAGAGATCTTGAGCGGATGAACACCGGGGAGCTGTTTTTT
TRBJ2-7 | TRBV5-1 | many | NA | CASSLADRRYEQYF | TGCGCCAGCAGCTTGGCTGACAGGAGATACGAGCAGTACTTC
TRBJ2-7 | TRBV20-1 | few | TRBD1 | CSGEDRGLYEQYF | TGCAGTGGGGAGGACAGGGGGCTCTACGAGCAGTACTTC
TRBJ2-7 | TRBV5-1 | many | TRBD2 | CASTPIAGGDEQYF | TGCGCCAGCACCCCGATAGCGGGAGGGGACGAGCAGTACTTC
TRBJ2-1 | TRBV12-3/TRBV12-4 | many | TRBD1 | CASSQQGPSSYNEQFF | TGTGCCAGCAGTCAACAGGGGCCCAGCTCCTACAATGAGCAGTTCTTC
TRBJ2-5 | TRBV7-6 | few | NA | CASSSRIRETQYF | TGTGCCAGCAGCTCCCGGATCCGGGAGACCCAGTACTTC
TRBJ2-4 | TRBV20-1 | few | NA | CSGQRDIQYF | TGCAGTGGACAGAGAGACATTCAGTACTTC
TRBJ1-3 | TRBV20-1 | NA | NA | CSARSGISGNTIYF | TGCAGTGCTAGAAGCGGGATCTCTGGAAACACCATATATTTT
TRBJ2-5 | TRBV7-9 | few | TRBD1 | CASSSRLTGIETQYF | TGTGCCAGCAGCTCCAGACTGACAGGGATAGAGACCCAGTACTTC
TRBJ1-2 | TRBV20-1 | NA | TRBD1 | CSAHHRGTTENGYTF | TGCAGTGCTCACCACAGGGGCACCACGGAAAATGGCTACACCTTC
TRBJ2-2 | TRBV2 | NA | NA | CASTKDTANTGELFF | TGTGCCAGCACCAAAGACACCGCGAACACCGGGGAGCTGTTTTTT
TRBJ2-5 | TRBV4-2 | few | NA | CASSQAGGVETQYF | TGTGCCAGCAGCCAAGCTGGAGGGGTTGAGACCCAGTACTTC
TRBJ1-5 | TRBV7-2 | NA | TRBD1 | CASSPRQGSNQPQHF | TGTGCCAGCAGCCCGCGACAGGGAAGCAATCAGCCCCAGCATTTT
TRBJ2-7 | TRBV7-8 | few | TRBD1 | CASSLRGWTGGSEQYF | TGTGCCAGCAGCTTAAGGGGGTGGACAGGGGGCTCCGAGCAGTACTTC
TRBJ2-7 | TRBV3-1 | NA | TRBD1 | CASSQGDRVHEQYF | TGTGCCAGCAGCCAAGGGGACAGGGTCCACGAGCAGTACTTC
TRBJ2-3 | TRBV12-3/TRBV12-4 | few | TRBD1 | CASSLRTGSTDTQYF | TGTGCCAGCAGTTTAAGGACAGGGAGCACAGATACGCAGTATTTT
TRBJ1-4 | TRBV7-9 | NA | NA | CASSLYTATNEKLFF | TGTGCCAGCAGCCTTTACACGGCAACTAATGAAAAACTGTTTTTT
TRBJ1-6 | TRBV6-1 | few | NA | CASSETEGSPLHF | TGTGCCAGCAGTGAGACAGAGGGTTCACCCCTCCACTTT
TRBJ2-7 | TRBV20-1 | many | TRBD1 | CSARDSRTGVYEQYF | TGCAGTGCTAGAGATTCCCGGACAGGGGTTTACGAGCAGTACTTC
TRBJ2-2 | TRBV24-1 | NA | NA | CATSDPMGEKNTGELFF | TGTGCCACCAGTGACCCGATGGGGGAAAAAAACACCGGGGAGCTGTTTTTT
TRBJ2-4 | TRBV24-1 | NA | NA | CATSDLTGEDIQYF | TGTGCCACCAGTGATTTGACAGGGGAGGACATTCAGTACTTC
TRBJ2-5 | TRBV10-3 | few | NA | CAISESAAETQYF | TGTGCCATCAGTGAGTCGGCAGCGGAGACCCAGTACTTC
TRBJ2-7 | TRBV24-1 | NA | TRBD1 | CATSDFRTGLYEQYF | TGTGCCACCAGTGATTTCAGGACAGGGCTCTACGAGCAGTACTTC
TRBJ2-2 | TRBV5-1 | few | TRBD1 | CASSPGTGGGTGELFF | TGCGCCAGCAGCCCAGGGACAGGGGGAGGCACCGGGGAGCTGTTTTTT
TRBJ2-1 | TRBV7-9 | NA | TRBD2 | CASSLGTSGMSYNEQFF | TGTGCCAGCAGCTTAGGGACTAGCGGGATGTCTTACAATGAGCAGTTCTTC
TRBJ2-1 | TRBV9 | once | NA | CASSGGGGAYNEQFF | TGTGCCAGCAGCGGCGGGGGCGGAGCCTACAATGAGCAGTTCTTC
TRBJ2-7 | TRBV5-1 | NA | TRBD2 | CASSGGGAYEQYF | TGCGCCAGCAGCGGCGGGGGGGCGTACGAGCAGTACTTC
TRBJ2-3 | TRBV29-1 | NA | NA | CSVVQVTDTQYF | TGCAGCGTTGTCCAGGTCACAGATACGCAGTATTTT
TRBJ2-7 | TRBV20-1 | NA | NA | CSPGPPSSYEQYF | TGCAGTCCCGGACCGCCGAGCTCCTACGAGCAGTACTTC
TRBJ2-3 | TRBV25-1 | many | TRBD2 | CASSDGVAGGDTDTQYF | TGTGCCAGCAGTGACGGGGTAGCGGGGGGGGACACAGATACGCAGTATTTT
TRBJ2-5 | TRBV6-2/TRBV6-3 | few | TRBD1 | CASSYPGTGGQETQYF | TGTGCCAGCAGTTACCCTGGGACAGGCGGGCAAGAGACCCAGTACTTC
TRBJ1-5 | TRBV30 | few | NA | CAWRLTGSNQPQHF | TGTGCCTGGAGGCTAACAGGGAGCAATCAGCCCCAGCATTTT
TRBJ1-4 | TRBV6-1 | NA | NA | CASSPLIPAGEILFF | TGTGCCAGCAGTCCCTTGATCCCCGCCGGGGAAATACTGTTTTTT
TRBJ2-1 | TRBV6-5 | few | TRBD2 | CASSLRLAPYNEQFF | TGTGCCAGCAGTTTACGACTAGCCCCTTACAATGAGCAGTTCTTC
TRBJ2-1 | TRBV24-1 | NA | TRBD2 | CATSDRFTSGSNNEQFF | TGTGCCACCAGTGACCGCTTTACTAGCGGAAGTAACAATGAGCAGTTCTTC
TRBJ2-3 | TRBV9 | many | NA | CASSALTGSSTDTQYF | TGTGCCAGCAGCGCATTAACGGGATCTAGCACAGATACGCAGTATTTT
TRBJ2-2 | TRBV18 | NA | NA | CASSPTQANTGELFF | TGTGCCAGCTCACCGACACAGGCGAACACCGGGGAGCTGTTTTTT
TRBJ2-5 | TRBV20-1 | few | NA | CSAEVLGETQYF | TGCAGTGCTGAGGTTCTGGGAGAGACCCAGTACTTC
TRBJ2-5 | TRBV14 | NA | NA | CASSQASRETQYF | TGTGCCAGCAGCCAAGCCAGCAGGGAGACCCAGTACTTC
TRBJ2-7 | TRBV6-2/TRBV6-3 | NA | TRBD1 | CASRPTGYEQYF | TGTGCCAGCAGACCGACAGGGTACGAGCAGTACTTC
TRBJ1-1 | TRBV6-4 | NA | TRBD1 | CAGAWDRTPPGRAFF | TGTGCCGGAGCATGGGACAGAACCCCTCCTGGGCGAGCTTTCTTT
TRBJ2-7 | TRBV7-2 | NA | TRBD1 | CASSPQGAPAYEQYF | TGTGCCAGCAGCCCGCAGGGGGCGCCGGCCTACGAGCAGTACTTC
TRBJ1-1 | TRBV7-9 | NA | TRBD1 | CASCPGQGNTEAFF | TGTGCCAGCTGCCCAGGACAGGGAAACACTGAAGCTTTCTTT
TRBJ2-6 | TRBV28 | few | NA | CASSLLTGANVLTF | TGTGCCAGCAGTTTGCTGACTGGGGCCAACGTCCTGACTTTC
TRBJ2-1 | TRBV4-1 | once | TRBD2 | CASSQPGTSGFHEQFF | TGCGCCAGCAGCCAACCCGGGACTAGCGGTTTCCATGAGCAGTTCTTC
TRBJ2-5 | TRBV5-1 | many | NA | CASSFEVRGETQYF | TGCGCCAGCAGCTTTGAGGTCAGGGGAGAGACCCAGTACTTC
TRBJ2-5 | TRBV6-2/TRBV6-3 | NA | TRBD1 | CASSYGTGILETQYF | TGTGCCAGCAGTTACGGGACAGGGATATTGGAGACCCAGTACTTC
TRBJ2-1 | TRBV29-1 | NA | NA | CSVEAPGGGLNEQFF | TGCAGCGTTGAAGCTCCCGGAGGGGGCTTAAATGAGCAGTTCTTC
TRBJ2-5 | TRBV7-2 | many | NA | CASSLTSGSGETQYF | TGTGCCAGCAGCTTGACCTCGGGTAGCGGAGAGACCCAGTACTTC
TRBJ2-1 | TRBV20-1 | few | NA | CSARDGATRTDEQFF | TGCAGTGCTAGAGATGGGGCAACTAGGACGGATGAGCAGTTCTTC
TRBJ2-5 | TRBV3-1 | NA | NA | CASSQSHPETQYF | TGTGCCAGCAGCCAGAGCCACCCAGAGACCCAGTACTTC
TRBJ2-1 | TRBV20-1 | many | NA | CSARGPRGDGQFF | TGCAGTGCTAGAGGGCCACGCGGGGACGGGCAGTTCTTC
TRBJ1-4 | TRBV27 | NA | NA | CASSLSITGPEKLFF | TGTGCCAGCAGTTTATCCATCACGGGACCTGAAAAACTGTTTTTT